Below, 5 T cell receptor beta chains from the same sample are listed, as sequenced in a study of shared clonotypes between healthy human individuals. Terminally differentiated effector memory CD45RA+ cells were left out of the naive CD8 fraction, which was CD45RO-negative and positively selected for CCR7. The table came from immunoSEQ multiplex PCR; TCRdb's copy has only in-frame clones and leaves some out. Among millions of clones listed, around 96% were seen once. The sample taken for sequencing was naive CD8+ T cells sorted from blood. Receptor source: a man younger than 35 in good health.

CDR3 nucleotide sequence: TGCGCCAGCAGCCAACGGGACGGAACATATGGCTACACCTTC. This encodes CASSQRDGTYGYTF. This rearrangement joins TRBV4-1 to TRBJ1-2; a weak D match, TRBD1 (5 bases). The length of the CDR3 is 14 residues. CDR1 and CDR2 (germline): MGHRA, YSYEKL. V lost 2 bases to trimming and J lost 5 bases, with 12 bases between them.

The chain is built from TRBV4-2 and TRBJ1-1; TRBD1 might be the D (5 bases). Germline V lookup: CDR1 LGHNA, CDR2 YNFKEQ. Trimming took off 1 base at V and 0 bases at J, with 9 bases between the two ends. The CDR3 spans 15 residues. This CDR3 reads CASSQVGPLNTEAFF. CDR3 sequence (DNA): TGTGCCAGCAGCCAAGTGGGACCTCTGAACACTGAAGCTTTCTTT.

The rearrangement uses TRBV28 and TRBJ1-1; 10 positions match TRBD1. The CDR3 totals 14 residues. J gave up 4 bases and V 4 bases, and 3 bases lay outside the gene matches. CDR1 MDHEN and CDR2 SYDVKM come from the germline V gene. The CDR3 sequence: CASSWDRGGTEAFF. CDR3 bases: TGTGCCAGCAGTTGGGACAGGGGTGGCACTGAAGCTTTCTTT.

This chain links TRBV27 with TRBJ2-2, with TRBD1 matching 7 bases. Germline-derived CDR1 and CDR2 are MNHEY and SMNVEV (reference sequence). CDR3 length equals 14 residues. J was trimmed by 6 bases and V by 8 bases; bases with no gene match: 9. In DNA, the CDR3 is TGTGCCAGCCTCTCCACAGGGGAAGCCGGGGAGCTGTTTTTT. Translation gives CASLSTGEAGELFF.

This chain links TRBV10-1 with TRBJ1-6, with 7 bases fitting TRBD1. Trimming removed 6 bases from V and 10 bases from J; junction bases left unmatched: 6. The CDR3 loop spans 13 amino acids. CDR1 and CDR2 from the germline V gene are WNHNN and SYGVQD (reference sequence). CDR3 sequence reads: CASRRDSRSPLHF. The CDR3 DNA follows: TGCGCCAGCAGGAGGGACAGCAGATCACCCCTCCACTTT.